Listed below are T cell receptor beta chains from one sample, sequenced in a study of shared clonotypes between healthy human individuals. Measured with immunoSEQ multiplex PCR; TCRdb has only the in-frame clones, and not every one. Among a few million clones listed, around 90% were seen once. Source material: naive CD4+ T cells sorted from blood. These receptors were obtained from a man in his late teens or twenties in good health. Both conserved end residues are part of each CDR3. D genes are given only for firm matches. Expanded clones get a size class; other rows say once, few or many, or leave the size out.

V gene,D gene,J gene,clone size,CDR3 length,CDR3 protein,CDR3 DNA
TRBV5-1,TRBD1,TRBJ2-7,NA,14,CASSLRTGSYEQYF,TGCGCCAGCAGCTTACGGACAGGGTCCTACGAGCAGTACTTC
TRBV7-6,TRBD2,TRBJ2-5,NA,15,CASSLRAGGGETQYF,TGTGCCAGCAGCTTGCGAGCGGGAGGGGGAGAGACCCAGTACTTC
TRBV4-1,NA,TRBJ1-1,NA,16,CASSHLTGPLNTEAFF,TGCGCCAGCAGCCACCTGACAGGCCCCTTGAACACTGAAGCTTTCTTT
TRBV6-5,NA,TRBJ2-7,NA,14,CASTVDSDSYEQYF,TGTGCCAGCACGGTAGACTCAGACTCCTACGAGCAGTACTTC
TRBV10-2,TRBD2,TRBJ2-7,NA,16,CASSEPASGLSYEQYF,TGCGCCAGCAGTGAGCCAGCTAGCGGACTTAGTTACGAGCAGTACTTC
TRBV6-5,TRBD1,TRBJ1-2,NA,15,CASSSKTGANYGYTF,TGTGCCAGCAGTTCTAAGACAGGGGCAAACTATGGCTACACCTTC
TRBV7-2,NA,TRBJ2-7,NA,15,CASSSSSQGSYEQYF,TGTGCCAGCAGTTCATCGTCTCAGGGTTCCTACGAGCAGTACTTC
TRBV5-1,NA,TRBJ1-5,NA,15,CASSWDGGSNQPQHF,TGCGCCAGCAGTTGGGACGGCGGTAGCAATCAGCCCCAGCATTTT
TRBV30,NA,TRBJ2-5,NA,12,CAWSILRETQYF,TGTGCCTGGAGTATCCTCCGAGAGACCCAGTACTTC
TRBV5-1,TRBD2,TRBJ2-1,NA,15,CASSFGTSGRHEQFF,TGCGCCAGCAGCTTCGGTACTAGCGGGAGGCATGAGCAGTTCTTC
TRBV7-2,NA,TRBJ1-1,NA,15,CASSLGGPLNTEAFF,TGTGCCAGCAGCTTAGGGGGTCCCCTGAACACTGAAGCTTTCTTT
TRBV6-6,NA,TRBJ2-7,NA,13,CASAEGGPYEQYF,TGTGCCAGCGCGGAGGGGGGGCCCTACGAGCAGTACTTC
TRBV18,NA,TRBJ1-1,NA,13,CASSAGENTEAFF,TGTGCCAGCTCTGCCGGGGAGAACACTGAAGCTTTCTTT
TRBV27,NA,TRBJ2-2,NA,13,CASSSRIPGELFF,TGTGCCAGCAGTTCCCGGATCCCCGGGGAGCTGTTTTTT
TRBV21-1,NA,TRBJ1-3,once,21,CASSKGPGTGVPSRAGNTIYF,TGTGCCAGCAGCAAGGGGCCTGGGACAGGGGTCCCCTCGAGGGCTGGAAACACCATATATTTT
TRBV6-5,TRBD1,TRBJ1-6,NA,15,CASSARDRGNSPLHF,TGTGCCAGCAGTGCCCGGGACAGGGGAAATTCACCCCTCCACTTT
TRBV28,NA,TRBJ1-4,NA,13,CASRMGPNEKLFF,TGTGCCAGCAGGATGGGACCTAATGAAAAACTGTTTTTT
TRBV2,NA,TRBJ1-1,NA,15,CASRNPQGLNTEAFF,TGTGCCAGCAGGAATCCACAGGGCTTGAACACTGAAGCTTTCTTT
TRBV2,NA,TRBJ2-7,once,15,CASSEEVVGSYEQYF,TGTGCCAGCAGTGAAGAAGTGGTTGGCTCCTACGAGCAGTACTTC
TRBV5-4,NA,TRBJ1-4,NA,16,CASSSGPQGTNEKLFF,TGTGCCAGCAGCTCCGGGCCCCAGGGCACTAATGAAAAACTGTTTTTT
TRBV11-2,NA,TRBJ2-7,NA,11,CASSLGHEQYF,TGTGCCAGCAGCTTAGGGCACGAGCAGTACTTC
TRBV5-4,NA,TRBJ1-4,once,14,CASSSSATNEKLFF,TGTGCCAGCAGCTCCAGCGCAACTAATGAAAAACTGTTTTTT
TRBV19,TRBD1,TRBJ2-2,NA,19,CASSLTDLGQGKNTGELFF,TGTGCCAGTAGTCTCACGGACTTGGGACAGGGGAAAAACACCGGGGAGCTGTTTTTT
TRBV28,NA,TRBJ2-7,once,14,CASTTGPLSYEQYF,TGTGCCAGCACCACGGGGCCTTTGAGCTACGAGCAGTACTTC
TRBV7-9,TRBD1,TRBJ1-1,NA,12,CALGTGNTEAFF,TGTGCCCTGGGGACAGGGAACACTGAAGCTTTCTTT
TRBV5-6,NA,TRBJ1-6,NA,14,CASSLQGGNSPLHF,TGTGCCAGCAGCTTACAGGGTGGTAATTCACCCCTCCACTTT
TRBV5-4,NA,TRBJ1-1,NA,13,CASSRDMDTEAFF,TGTGCCAGCAGCCGTGATATGGACACTGAAGCTTTCTTT
TRBV4-1,NA,TRBJ1-5,NA,16,CASSQEGAAFNQPQHF,TGCGCCAGCAGCCAGGAAGGAGCCGCTTTCAATCAGCCCCAGCATTTT
TRBV27,NA,TRBJ1-3,NA,15,CASSSTGLGGNTIYF,TGTGCCAGCAGTTCAACGGGATTAGGTGGAAACACCATATATTTT
TRBV9,TRBD2,TRBJ2-7,NA,14,CASSGPSGNYEQYF,TGTGCCAGCAGCGGACCGAGCGGGAACTACGAGCAGTACTTC
TRBV2,TRBD2,TRBJ2-1,NA,14,CASREGLATMKQFF,TGTGCCAGCAGAGAAGGACTAGCGACAATGAAACAGTTCTTC
TRBV30,NA,TRBJ2-7,NA,14,CAWSTRGPYHEQYF,TGTGCCTGGAGCACGCGGGGCCCTTACCACGAGCAGTACTTC
TRBV28,NA,TRBJ2-7,NA,14,CASSGGVLGYEQYF,TGTGCCAGCAGTGGTGGGGTCCTGGGCTACGAGCAGTACTTC
TRBV27,TRBD1,TRBJ1-2,NA,15,CASSSGGSANYGYTF,TGTGCCAGCAGTTCAGGGGGGTCGGCTAACTATGGCTACACCTTC
TRBV6-6,NA,TRBJ1-3,NA,16,CASSYPPDSSGNTIYF,TGTGCCAGCAGTTATCCCCCCGACAGCTCTGGAAACACCATATATTTT
TRBV5-1,NA,TRBJ1-1,NA,15,CASSSTGGQGTEAFF,TGCGCCAGCAGCTCCACGGGGGGGCAGGGCACTGAAGCTTTCTTT
TRBV7-2,NA,TRBJ1-1,once,14,CASSSRVSNTEAFF,TGTGCCAGCAGCTCCAGGGTCTCGAACACTGAAGCTTTCTTT
TRBV11-2,TRBD1,TRBJ2-5,NA,15,CASSRDRGLTETQYF,TGTGCCAGCAGCCGGGACAGGGGGTTAACCGAGACCCAGTACTTC
TRBV10-2,TRBD1,TRBJ1-5,few,15,CASSEWTGHNQPQHF,TGCGCCAGCAGTGAGTGGACAGGGCACAATCAGCCCCAGCATTTT
TRBV5-4,TRBD2,TRBJ2-2,NA,17,CASSFRLAGMVTGELFF,TGTGCCAGCAGCTTTCGACTAGCGGGGATGGTCACCGGGGAGCTGTTTTTT
TRBV6-5,NA,TRBJ1-5,NA,12,CASQGGNQPQHF,TGTGCCAGCCAGGGAGGCAATCAGCCCCAGCATTTT
TRBV5-1,TRBD1,TRBJ2-7,NA,14,CASSSTTGDRTQYF,TGCGCCAGCAGCTCTACCACAGGGGACCGTACGCAGTACTTC
TRBV11-2,NA,TRBJ2-7,NA,14,CASTSVASKGEQYF,TGTGCCAGCACCTCCGTGGCCTCAAAGGGGGAGCAGTACTTC
TRBV10-2,NA,TRBJ2-7,NA,15,CASRLPGLGVGEQYF,TGCGCCAGCAGATTACCGGGACTGGGCGTGGGCGAGCAGTACTTC
TRBV23-1,TRBD1,TRBJ2-1,NA,17,CASSQSGTGLPYNEQFF,TGCGCCAGCAGTCAATCGGGGACAGGGCTTCCCTACAATGAGCAGTTCTTC
TRBV28,TRBD1,TRBJ2-7,once,15,CASSYEGQGPYEQYF,TGTGCCAGCAGTTATGAGGGACAGGGCCCCTACGAGCAGTACTTC
TRBV2,TRBD1,TRBJ1-2,NA,15,CASSDGTVGLYGYTF,TGTGCCAGCAGTGACGGGACAGTGGGGCTCTATGGCTACACCTTC
TRBV13,TRBD2,TRBJ2-2,once,20,CASSYLSLAGGPINTGELFF,TGTGCCAGCAGCTACCTCTCGCTAGCGGGAGGACCGATCAACACCGGGGAGCTGTTTTTT
TRBV7-9,TRBD2,TRBJ2-7,NA,13,CASSQGRVDEQYF,TGTGCCAGCAGCCAAGGGAGGGTCGACGAGCAGTACTTC
TRBV10-3,NA,TRBJ2-7,NA,15,CAISETAGDPYEQYF,TGTGCCATCAGTGAAACGGCAGGAGATCCCTACGAGCAGTACTTC
TRBV5-1,TRBD2,TRBJ2-1,NA,14,CASRSEGLVGEQFF,TGCGCCAGCAGGTCCGAAGGACTAGTAGGTGAGCAGTTCTTC
TRBV5-1,TRBD2,TRBJ2-7,NA,15,CASNPISGTTYEQYF,TGCGCCAGCAACCCCATTAGCGGGACTACCTACGAGCAGTACTTC